The rows below give T cell receptor beta chains drawn from one sample of a study of beta chain features in type 1 diabetes. Method: immunoSEQ multiplex PCR; TCRdb's copy keeps in-frame clones and lacks some. The sample lists roughly 450,000 clones, 9.5% to 12% occurring once. The source material was naive CD4+ T cells from blood. Receptors originate from a woman aged 18-30 years in good health. The CDR3 runs from the conserved cysteine through the conserved F or W. The order of the fields is J gene, D gene, V gene, clone size, CDR3 DNA, CDR3 protein. D genes are given only for firm matches. The size entry is marked missing in some rows and otherwise reads once, few, many or a size class.

j_gene: TRBJ2-4
d_gene: .
v_gene: TRBV28
abundance: few
CDR3nt: TGTGCCAGCAGCCCACGGGTAGGGGGTGCCACCAAAAACATTCAGTACTTC
CDR3aa: CASSPRVGGATKNIQYF

j_gene: TRBJ2-7
d_gene: .
v_gene: TRBV11-2
abundance: few
CDR3nt: TGTGCCAGCAGCATATTGGCGGGGCCCTACGAGCAGTACTTC
CDR3aa: CASSILAGPYEQYF

j_gene: TRBJ2-3
d_gene: .
v_gene: TRBV14
abundance: few
CDR3nt: TGTGCCAGCAGTTATCAGGCTGCTACGCAGTATTTT
CDR3aa: CASSYQAATQYF

j_gene: TRBJ1-1
d_gene: .
v_gene: TRBV9
abundance: few
CDR3nt: TGTGCCAGCAGCGTTAGCAGCGACACTGAAGCTTTCTTT
CDR3aa: CASSVSSDTEAFF

j_gene: TRBJ2-3
d_gene: .
v_gene: TRBV6-5
abundance: few
CDR3nt: TGTGCCAGCAGTTACTCCCAACCAGCGTCAGATACGCAGTATTTT
CDR3aa: CASSYSQPASDTQYF

j_gene: TRBJ1-2
d_gene: TRBD1
v_gene: TRBV2
abundance: .
CDR3nt: TGTGCCAGCAGTGGGACAGGGGATTTTGGCTACACCTTC
CDR3aa: CASSGTGDFGYTF

j_gene: TRBJ2-1
d_gene: TRBD2
v_gene: TRBV29-1
abundance: many
CDR3nt: TGCAGCGTGGATATAAGCGGGAAAAATCTCGATGAGCAGTTCTTC
CDR3aa: CSVDISGKNLDEQFF

j_gene: TRBJ2-5
d_gene: .
v_gene: TRBV4-1
abundance: few
CDR3nt: TGCGCCAGCAGCCAAGATCCGGGTTTAAGACAGTTACAAGAGACCCAGTACTTC
CDR3aa: CASSQDPGLRQLQETQYF

j_gene: TRBJ1-1
d_gene: .
v_gene: TRBV4-1
abundance: few
CDR3nt: TGCGCCTCAGGATTCGGACATTCCTCAGTCACTGAAGCTTTCTTT
CDR3aa: CASGFGHSSVTEAFF

j_gene: TRBJ1-2
d_gene: .
v_gene: TRBV2
abundance: few
CDR3nt: TGTGCCAGCAGAGGTAGCGCGCTTAACTATGGCTACACCTTC
CDR3aa: CASRGSALNYGYTF

j_gene: TRBJ1-6
d_gene: .
v_gene: TRBV4-1
abundance: few
CDR3nt: TGCGCCAGCAGCCAACCTCGGAGGGGGACCTATAATTCACCCCTCCACTTT
CDR3aa: CASSQPRRGTYNSPLHF

j_gene: TRBJ2-4
d_gene: TRBD1
v_gene: TRBV5-6
abundance: .
CDR3nt: TGTGCCAGCAGCACCAGGGGGATCCACTCAAACATTCAGTACTTC
CDR3aa: CASSTRGIHSNIQYF

j_gene: TRBJ1-2
d_gene: .
v_gene: TRBV10-3
abundance: few
CDR3nt: TGTGCCATCAGCAAGGACGGCTATGGCTACACCTTC
CDR3aa: CAISKDGYGYTF

j_gene: TRBJ2-3
d_gene: TRBD1
v_gene: TRBV18
abundance: .
CDR3nt: TGTGCCAGCTCCCAGGGACAGGGACCAGATACGCAGTATTTT
CDR3aa: CASSQGQGPDTQYF

j_gene: TRBJ2-5
d_gene: TRBD1
v_gene: TRBV5-4
abundance: few
CDR3nt: TGTGCCAGCAGCTTGGGGGGACAGGGAGAGACCCAGTACTTC
CDR3aa: CASSLGGQGETQYF

j_gene: TRBJ1-4
d_gene: .
v_gene: TRBV30
abundance: few
CDR3nt: TGTGCCTGCCAGGGAGCAACTAATGAAAAACTGTTTTTT
CDR3aa: CACQGATNEKLFF

j_gene: TRBJ2-6
d_gene: TRBD2
v_gene: TRBV9
abundance: few
CDR3nt: TGTGCCAGCAGCGCTAGGACTAGCGGCCTTTCTGGGGCCAACGTCCTGACTTTC
CDR3aa: CASSARTSGLSGANVLTF

j_gene: TRBJ2-3
d_gene: TRBD2
v_gene: TRBV14
abundance: .
CDR3nt: TGTGCCAGCAGGCAAGCGGGAGGGCCGGGTGATACGCAGTATTTT
CDR3aa: CASRQAGGPGDTQYF

j_gene: TRBJ2-2
d_gene: TRBD2
v_gene: TRBV7-3
abundance: few
CDR3nt: TGTGCCAGCAGCTTGTTCGCTAGCGGAAACACCGGGGAGCTGTTTTTT
CDR3aa: CASSLFASGNTGELFF

j_gene: TRBJ2-1
d_gene: .
v_gene: TRBV4-3
abundance: .
CDR3nt: TGCGCCAGCAGCCAAAACTTAAGGGGCAATGAGCAGTTCTTC
CDR3aa: CASSQNLRGNEQFF

j_gene: TRBJ2-7
d_gene: .
v_gene: TRBV19
abundance: .
CDR3nt: TGTGCCAGCCTCACCCCCAATCCCCCGTACGAGCAGTACTTC
CDR3aa: CASLTPNPPYEQYF

j_gene: TRBJ1-6
d_gene: .
v_gene: TRBV15
abundance: .
CDR3nt: TGTGCCACCAGCAGACAGAAGTCACCCCTCCACTTT
CDR3aa: CATSRQKSPLHF

j_gene: TRBJ2-6
d_gene: .
v_gene: TRBV7-7
abundance: .
CDR3nt: TGTGCCAGCAGCTTAGGGGTTGGGGCCAACGTCCTGACTTTC
CDR3aa: CASSLGVGANVLTF

j_gene: TRBJ1-2
d_gene: TRBD1
v_gene: TRBV23-1
abundance: .
CDR3nt: TGCGCCAGCAGTCAATCCGGGACAGGGGGCAATGGCTACACCTTC
CDR3aa: CASSQSGTGGNGYTF

j_gene: TRBJ2-3
d_gene: TRBD2
v_gene: TRBV7-2
abundance: few
CDR3nt: TGTGCCAGCAGTTTAAATCAGATAGCGGGAGAGCTTACGCAGTATTTT
CDR3aa: CASSLNQIAGELTQYF

j_gene: TRBJ1-5
d_gene: .
v_gene: TRBV7-2
abundance: .
CDR3nt: TGTGCCAGCAGCTTACGATTTTTGGCAGATAGCAATCAGCCCCAGCATTTT
CDR3aa: CASSLRFLADSNQPQHF

j_gene: TRBJ2-3
d_gene: TRBD2
v_gene: TRBV7-2
abundance: .
CDR3nt: TGTGCCACCGGACTAGCAGGGCTAGACACAGATACGCAGTATTTT
CDR3aa: CATGLAGLDTDTQYF

j_gene: TRBJ2-3
d_gene: .
v_gene: TRBV9
abundance: few
CDR3nt: TGTGCCAGCAGCCTTCAAAATACCGATACGCAGTATTTT
CDR3aa: CASSLQNTDTQYF

j_gene: TRBJ2-3
d_gene: .
v_gene: TRBV4-1
abundance: few
CDR3nt: TGCGCCAGCAGCCAAGTAAGGACTATTGGTGCGGATACGCAGTATTTT
CDR3aa: CASSQVRTIGADTQYF

j_gene: TRBJ1-4
d_gene: .
v_gene: TRBV7-9
abundance: .
CDR3nt: TGTGCCAGCAGCTACGTCCCGACAGCAACTAATGAAAAACTGTTTTTT
CDR3aa: CASSYVPTATNEKLFF

j_gene: TRBJ2-5
d_gene: .
v_gene: TRBV7-2
abundance: .
CDR3nt: TGTGCCAGCAGCCGTAGGCTTCAAGAGACCCAGTACTTC
CDR3aa: CASSRRLQETQYF

j_gene: TRBJ1-4
d_gene: .
v_gene: TRBV30
abundance: .
CDR3nt: TGTGCCTGGATGGGCAGGCCCAATGAAAAACTGTTTTTT
CDR3aa: CAWMGRPNEKLFF

j_gene: TRBJ1-1
d_gene: .
v_gene: TRBV29-1
abundance: .
CDR3nt: TGCAGCGCACTAAAACTGCAGGGCTTTGAGAAGGCTTTCTTT
CDR3aa: CSALKLQGFEKAFF

j_gene: TRBJ2-3
d_gene: TRBD1
v_gene: TRBV7-8
abundance: .
CDR3nt: TGTGCCAGCAGCTTAGGGACAGGGAGCACAGATACGCAGTATTTT
CDR3aa: CASSLGTGSTDTQYF

j_gene: TRBJ2-1
d_gene: .
v_gene: TRBV2
abundance: .
CDR3nt: TGTGCCAGCGGAGCATCACGTTACAATGAGCAGTTCTTC
CDR3aa: CASGASRYNEQFF

j_gene: TRBJ2-3
d_gene: TRBD1
v_gene: TRBV7-2
abundance: few
CDR3nt: TGTGCCAGCAGCCGCCAACTGGACAGGATATCAAATACGCAGTATTTT
CDR3aa: CASSRQLDRISNTQYF

j_gene: TRBJ2-5
d_gene: TRBD2
v_gene: TRBV4-1
abundance: few
CDR3nt: TGCGCCAGCAGCCAGTTGGGACTAGCGGGGGTAGAGACCCAGTACTTC
CDR3aa: CASSQLGLAGVETQYF

j_gene: TRBJ2-1
d_gene: TRBD2
v_gene: TRBV4-1
abundance: .
CDR3nt: TGCGCCAGCAGCCAAGTCTTTGGCTCTAGCGGGAGGAGGCTCAATGAGCAGTTCTTC
CDR3aa: CASSQVFGSSGRRLNEQFF

j_gene: TRBJ2-3
d_gene: .
v_gene: TRBV7-6
abundance: .
CDR3nt: TGTGCCAGCAGCTTTGTCAGAACTAGCACAGATACGCAGTATTTT
CDR3aa: CASSFVRTSTDTQYF

j_gene: TRBJ1-2
d_gene: .
v_gene: TRBV15
abundance: few
CDR3nt: TGTGCCACCAGCAGAGACCGACGGGATGGCTACACCTTC
CDR3aa: CATSRDRRDGYTF

j_gene: TRBJ2-4
d_gene: .
v_gene: TRBV5-5
abundance: few
CDR3nt: TGTGCCAGCAGCTTGGGACAAGAGAAACTTCAGTACTTC
CDR3aa: CASSLGQEKLQYF

j_gene: TRBJ2-3
d_gene: .
v_gene: TRBV14
abundance: .
CDR3nt: TGTGCCAGCAGCTTTTATGCGGGGTTGGATACGCAGTATTTT
CDR3aa: CASSFYAGLDTQYF

j_gene: TRBJ2-5
d_gene: TRBD1
v_gene: TRBV14
abundance: .
CDR3nt: TGTGCCAGCAGCAGAGGGACAGGTGGTTCCCAAGAGACCCAGTACTTC
CDR3aa: CASSRGTGGSQETQYF

j_gene: TRBJ2-6
d_gene: .
v_gene: TRBV7-2
abundance: few
CDR3nt: TGTGCCAGCAGCTTAGCGCCTGGGGCCAACGTCCTGACTTTC
CDR3aa: CASSLAPGANVLTF

j_gene: TRBJ2-1
d_gene: TRBD1
v_gene: TRBV7-9
abundance: few
CDR3nt: TGTGCCAGCAGTACCTGGACAGGGCTGGGTGAGCAGTTCTTC
CDR3aa: CASSTWTGLGEQFF

j_gene: TRBJ2-7
d_gene: TRBD2
v_gene: TRBV9
abundance: few
CDR3nt: TGTGCCAGCACCCCGGGACTAGCGTCGCACGAGCAGTACTTC
CDR3aa: CASTPGLASHEQYF

j_gene: TRBJ1-1
d_gene: .
v_gene: TRBV14
abundance: .
CDR3nt: TGTGCCAGCAGCCCCCCTGCGTGGAGGGGCAACACTGAAGCTTTCTTT
CDR3aa: CASSPPAWRGNTEAFF

j_gene: TRBJ2-2
d_gene: .
v_gene: TRBV9
abundance: .
CDR3nt: TGTGCCAGCAGCGCCCAACTCCTGAACACCGGGGAGCTGTTTTTT
CDR3aa: CASSAQLLNTGELFF

j_gene: TRBJ2-3
d_gene: .
v_gene: TRBV14
abundance: .
CDR3nt: TGTGCCAGCAGCCAACGGAGGGGAAGCACAGATACGCAGTATTTT
CDR3aa: CASSQRRGSTDTQYF

j_gene: TRBJ1-2
d_gene: .
v_gene: TRBV30
abundance: .
CDR3nt: TGTGCCTGGACGACAAGAGGGGACGGCTACACCTTC
CDR3aa: CAWTTRGDGYTF

j_gene: TRBJ1-1
d_gene: .
v_gene: TRBV4-3
abundance: few
CDR3nt: TGCGCCAGCAGCCAAGCCCTGACAGTTGGCACTGAAGCTTTCTTT
CDR3aa: CASSQALTVGTEAFF

j_gene: TRBJ2-5
d_gene: .
v_gene: TRBV4-3
abundance: few
CDR3nt: TGCGCCAGCAGCCAAGAACCCCAAGAGACCCAGTACTTC
CDR3aa: CASSQEPQETQYF

j_gene: TRBJ2-5
d_gene: TRBD1
v_gene: TRBV29-1
abundance: few
CDR3nt: TGCAGCGTAGGGACAGGGGGCAAAGAGACCCAGTACTTC
CDR3aa: CSVGTGGKETQYF

j_gene: TRBJ2-1
d_gene: .
v_gene: TRBV12-5
abundance: .
CDR3nt: TGTGCTAGTGGTTTGGTATCGGGGGAGCAGTTCTTC
CDR3aa: CASGLVSGEQFF

j_gene: TRBJ2-5
d_gene: TRBD2
v_gene: TRBV7-2
abundance: .
CDR3nt: TGTGCCAGCAGCTTATGGGGACTAGCGAGTGAGACCCAGTACTTC
CDR3aa: CASSLWGLASETQYF